The present entry profiles one T cell receptor beta chain with its context. Its specificity is not known. The CDR3 consists of 13 residues. V dropped 3 bases and J dropped 3 bases, with 6 bases sitting between them. CDR1 is GTSNPN, CDR2 SVGIG, per germline (reference sequence). Libraries were prepared by immunoSEQ multiplex PCR; TCRdb keeps only in-frame clonotypes and omits some of them. Of some 480,000 clones detected, roughly 85% appear once; the ten largest clones hold about 12%. The sample belongs to a study of shared clonotypes between healthy human individuals. Study results and limitations: Enrolling few donors narrowed the genetic and exposure-history diversity that was represented.

Samples left unsorted employed around 92 million PBMCs for genomic DNA. V gene TRBV30 combines with J gene TRBJ2-6; D is unclear. Input material: PBMCs. This TCR came from a woman in her thirties or forties in good health. Some clones in this sample may be carry-over from other donors' samples. As DNA, the CDR3 is TGTGCCTGGAGCATTGTTGGGGCCAACGTCCTGACTTTC. Its protein product is CAWSIVGANVLTF.